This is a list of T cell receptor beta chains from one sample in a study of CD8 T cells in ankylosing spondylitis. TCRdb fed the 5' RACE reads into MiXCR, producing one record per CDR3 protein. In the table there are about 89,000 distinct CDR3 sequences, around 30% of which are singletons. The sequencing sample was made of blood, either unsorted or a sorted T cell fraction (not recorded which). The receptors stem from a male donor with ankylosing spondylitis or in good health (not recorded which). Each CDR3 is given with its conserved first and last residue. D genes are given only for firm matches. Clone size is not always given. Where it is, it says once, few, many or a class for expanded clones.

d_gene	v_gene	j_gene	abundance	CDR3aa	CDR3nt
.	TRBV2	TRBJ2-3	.	CASSTETDTQYF	TGTGCCAGCAGCACCGAAACAGATACGCAGTATTTT
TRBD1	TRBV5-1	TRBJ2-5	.	CASSYGTGQATQYF	TGCGCCAGCAGCTACGGGACAGGCCAAGCGACCCAGTACTTC
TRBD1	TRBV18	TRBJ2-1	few	CASSPGGTGNNEQFF	TGTGCCAGCTCACCCGGGGGGACAGGGAACAATGAGCAGTTCTTC
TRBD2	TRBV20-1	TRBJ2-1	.	CSAPVTSSHYNEQFF	TGCAGTGCTCCCGTGACTAGCAGCCACTACAATGAGCAGTTCTTC
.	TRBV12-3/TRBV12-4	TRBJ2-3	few	CASSLQGIQGDTQYF	TGTGCCAGCAGTTTACAGGGGATACAGGGAGATACGCAGTATTTT
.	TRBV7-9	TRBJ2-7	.	CASSLDADGPEQYF	TGTGCCAGCAGCTTAGACGCGGATGGCCCCGAGCAGTACTTC
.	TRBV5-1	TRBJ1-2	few	CASSLEEGKLYGYTF	TGCGCCAGCAGCTTGGAAGAGGGGAAACTCTATGGCTACACCTTC
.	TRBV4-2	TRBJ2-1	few	CASSQDLGLEQFF	TGTGCCAGCAGCCAAGATTTGGGGCTGGAGCAGTTCTTC
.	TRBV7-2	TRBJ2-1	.	CASSRQSSYNEQFF	TGTGCCAGCAGCCGACAGAGCTCCTACAATGAGCAGTTCTTC
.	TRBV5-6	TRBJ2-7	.	CASSLVDSYEQYF	TGTGCCAGCAGCTTGGTCGACAGCTACGAGCAGTACTTC
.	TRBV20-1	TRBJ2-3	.	CSARRLSSTDTQYF	TGCAGTGCTAGGAGGCTCTCGAGCACAGATACGCAGTATTTT
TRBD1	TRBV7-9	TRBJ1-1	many	CASSNTDREAFF	TGTGCCAGCAGCAACACGGACAGGGAGGCTTTCTTT
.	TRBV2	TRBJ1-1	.	CVTALQGRDTEAFF	TGTGTCACAGCACTTCAAGGGAGGGACACTGAAGCTTTCTTT
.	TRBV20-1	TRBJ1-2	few	CSATNDGYTF	TGCAGTGCTACCAACGATGGCTACACCTTC
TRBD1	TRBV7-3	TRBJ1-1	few	CASSNRDSDEAFF	TGTGCCAGCAGCAACCGGGACAGCGATGAAGCTTTCTTT
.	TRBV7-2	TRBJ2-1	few	CASSPSFSSYNEQFF	TGTGCCAGCAGCCCTAGCTTTAGCTCCTACAATGAGCAGTTCTTC
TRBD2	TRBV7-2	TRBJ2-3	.	CASSTHRLAGAPLAQYF	TGTGCCAGCAGCACCCATCGACTAGCGGGGGCCCCCTTGGCGCAGTATTTT
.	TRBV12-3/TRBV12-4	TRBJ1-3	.	CASSLPRRGAGNTIYF	TGTGCCAGCAGTTTACCTAGGCGAGGGGCTGGAAACACCATATATTTT
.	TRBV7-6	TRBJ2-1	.	CASSLARFASRTANEQFF	TGTGCCAGCAGCTTAGCGCGATTTGCCTCAAGGACAGCAAATGAGCAGTTCTTC
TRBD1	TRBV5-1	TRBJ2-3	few	CASGQGSSTDTQYF	TGCGCCAGCGGACAGGGGTCTAGCACAGATACGCAGTATTTT
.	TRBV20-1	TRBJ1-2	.	CSARVQYGYTF	TGCAGTGCTAGAGTTCAGTATGGCTACACCTTC
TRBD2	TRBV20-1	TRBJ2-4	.	CSAHGLAGDSPKNIQYF	TGCAGTGCTCACGGACTAGCGGGAGATTCGCCCAAAAACATTCAGTACTTC